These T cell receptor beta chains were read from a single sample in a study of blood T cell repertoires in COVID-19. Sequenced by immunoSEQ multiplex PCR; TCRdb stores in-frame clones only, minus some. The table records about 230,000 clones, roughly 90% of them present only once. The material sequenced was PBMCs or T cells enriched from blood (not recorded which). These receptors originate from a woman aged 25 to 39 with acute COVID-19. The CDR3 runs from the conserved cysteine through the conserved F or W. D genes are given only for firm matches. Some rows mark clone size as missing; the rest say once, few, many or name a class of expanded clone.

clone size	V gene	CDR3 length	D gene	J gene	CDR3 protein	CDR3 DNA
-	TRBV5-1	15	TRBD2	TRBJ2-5	CASSSLAGVGETQYF	TGCGCCAGCAGTTCGCTGGCGGGGGTGGGTGAGACCCAGTACTTC
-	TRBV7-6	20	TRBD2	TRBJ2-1	CASSQGLAGGPLEVYNEQFF	TGTGCCAGCAGCCAAGGACTAGCGGGGGGCCCTCTTGAAGTGTACAATGAGCAGTTCTTC
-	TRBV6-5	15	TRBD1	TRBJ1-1	CASSRLTGVGDEAFF	TGTGCCAGCAGTCGACTGACAGGGGTCGGTGATGAAGCTTTCTTT
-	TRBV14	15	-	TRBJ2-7	CASSQYGGPSYEQYF	TGTGCCAGCAGCCAATATGGAGGGCCCTCCTACGAGCAGTACTTC
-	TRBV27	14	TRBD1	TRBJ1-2	CASSLPQGYYGYTF	TGTGCCAGCAGTTTGCCACAGGGGTACTATGGTTACACCTTC
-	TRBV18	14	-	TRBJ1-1	CASSPDRMNTEAFF	TGTGCCAGCTCACCTGACAGAATGAACACTGAAGCTTTCTTT
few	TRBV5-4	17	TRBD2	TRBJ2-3	CASSLALAGGESDTQYF	TGTGCCAGCAGCTTGGCTCTAGCGGGGGGGGAATCAGATACGCAGTATTTT
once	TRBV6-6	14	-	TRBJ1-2	CASSYGAGEQGYTF	TGTGCCAGCAGTTACGGAGCAGGGGAGCAGGGCTACACCTTC
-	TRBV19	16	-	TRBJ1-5	CASSIAGVGFNQPQHF	TGTGCCAGTAGTATAGCAGGGGTGGGCTTCAATCAGCCCCAGCATTTT
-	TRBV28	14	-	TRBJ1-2	CASSIRQLVGGYTF	TGTGCCAGCAGTATCCGACAGCTTGTGGGTGGCTACACCTTC
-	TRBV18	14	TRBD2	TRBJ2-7	CASSLPGGLLEQYF	TGTGCCAGCTCACTCCCGGGAGGTTTGCTCGAGCAGTACTTC
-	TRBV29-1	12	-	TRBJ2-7	CSVDGQGYEQYF	TGCAGCGTGGACGGACAAGGCTACGAGCAGTACTTC
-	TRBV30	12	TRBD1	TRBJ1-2	CAGQGTNYGYTF	TGTGCCGGACAGGGGACTAACTATGGCTACACCTTC
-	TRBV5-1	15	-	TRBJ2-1	CASSLGPLAYNEQFF	TGCGCCAGCAGCTTGGGGCCGCTTGCCTACAATGAGCAGTTCTTC
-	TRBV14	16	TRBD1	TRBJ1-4	CASSSRTGTFNEKLFF	TGTGCCAGCAGCTCACGGACAGGGACTTTTAATGAAAAACTGTTTTTT
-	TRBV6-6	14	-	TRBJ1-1	CASSSKGAHTEAFF	TGTGCCAGCAGTTCGAAAGGGGCGCACACTGAAGCTTTCTTT
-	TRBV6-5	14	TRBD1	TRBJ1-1	CASSYNRGNTEAFF	TGTGCCAGCAGTTACAACAGGGGGAACACTGAAGCTTTCTTT
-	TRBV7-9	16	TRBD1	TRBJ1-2	CASSPQTGTGIMGYTF	TGTGCCAGCAGCCCTCAAACCGGGACAGGGATAATGGGCTACACCTTC
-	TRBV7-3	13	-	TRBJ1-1	CASSLIRGAEAFF	TGTGCCAGCAGCTTAATTCGGGGAGCTGAAGCTTTCTTT
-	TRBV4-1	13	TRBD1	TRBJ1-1	CASSRRTGGEAFF	TGCGCCAGCAGCCGTCGGACAGGGGGTGAAGCTTTCTTT
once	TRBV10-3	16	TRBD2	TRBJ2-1	CAISESTSGGYNEQFF	TGTGCCATCAGTGAGTCGACTAGCGGGGGGTACAATGAGCAGTTCTTC
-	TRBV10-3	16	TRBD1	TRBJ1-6	CAIGTDKSSYNSPLHF	TGTGCAATCGGGACAGATAAGAGCTCCTATAATTCACCCCTCCACTTT
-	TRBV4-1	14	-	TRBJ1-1	CASSQDLGDTEAFF	TGCGCCAGCAGCCAAGATCTAGGAGACACTGAAGCTTTCTTT
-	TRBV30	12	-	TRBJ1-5	CAWSWEGQPQHF	TGTGCCTGGAGTTGGGAGGGTCAGCCCCAGCATTTT
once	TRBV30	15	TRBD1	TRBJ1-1	CAWGTWTGLNTEAFF	TGTGCCTGGGGGACATGGACAGGGCTGAACACTGAAGCTTTCTTT
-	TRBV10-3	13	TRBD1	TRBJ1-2	CAISVGQEPGYTF	TGTGCCATCAGTGTGGGACAGGAGCCTGGCTACACCTTC
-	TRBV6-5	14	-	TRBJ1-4	CASRNSNINEKLFF	TGTGCCAGCAGGAACAGCAACATTAATGAAAAACTGTTTTTT
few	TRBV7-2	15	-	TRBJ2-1	CASSPPLRGVDEQFF	TGTGCCAGCAGCCCGCCCTTAAGGGGCGTGGATGAGCAGTTCTTC
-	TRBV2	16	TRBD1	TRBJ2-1	CASRLTGGASYNEQFF	TGTGCCAGCAGGCTGACAGGGGGCGCGTCCTACAATGAGCAGTTCTTC
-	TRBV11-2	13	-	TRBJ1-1	CASSSDRYTEAFF	TGTGCCAGCAGCTCGGACAGATACACTGAAGCTTTCTTT
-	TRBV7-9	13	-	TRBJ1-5	CASSPGFNQPQHF	TGTGCCAGCAGCCCAGGGTTCAATCAGCCCCAGCATTTT
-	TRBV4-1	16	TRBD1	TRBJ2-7	CASSLDWTGSSYEQYF	TGCGCCAGCAGCCTTGATTGGACAGGAAGCTCCTACGAGCAGTACTTC
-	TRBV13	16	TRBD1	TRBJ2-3	CASSSDRAQGADTQYF	TGTGCCAGCAGCTCAGACCGGGCCCAGGGGGCAGATACGCAGTATTTT
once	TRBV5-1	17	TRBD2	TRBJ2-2	CASSLLTSGGYTGELFF	TGCGCCAGCAGCCTATTGACTAGCGGGGGATATACCGGGGAGCTGTTTTTT
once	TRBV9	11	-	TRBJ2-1	CASSARNEQFF	TGTGCCAGCAGCGCGCGCAATGAGCAGTTCTTC